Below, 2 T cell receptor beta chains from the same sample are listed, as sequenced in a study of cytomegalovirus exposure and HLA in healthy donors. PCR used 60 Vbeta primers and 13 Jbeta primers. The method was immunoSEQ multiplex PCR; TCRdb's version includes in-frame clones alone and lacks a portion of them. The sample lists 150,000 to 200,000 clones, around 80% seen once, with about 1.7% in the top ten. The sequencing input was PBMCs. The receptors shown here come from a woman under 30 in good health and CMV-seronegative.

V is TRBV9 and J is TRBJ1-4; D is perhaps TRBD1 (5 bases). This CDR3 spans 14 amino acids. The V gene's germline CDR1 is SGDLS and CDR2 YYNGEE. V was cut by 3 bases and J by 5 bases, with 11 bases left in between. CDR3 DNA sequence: TGTGCCAGCAGCGCCGACAGAAGCAATGAAAAACTGTTTTTT. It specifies CASSADRSNEKLFF. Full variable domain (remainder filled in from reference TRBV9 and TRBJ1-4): DSGVTQTPKHLITATGQRVTLRCSPRSGDLSVYWYQQSLDQGLQFLIQYYNGEERAKGNILERFSAQQFPDLHSELNLSSLELGDSALYFCASSADRSNEKLFFGSGTQLSVL.

CDR3 amino acids: CASSVALAGATPHTQYF. CDR3 DNA sequence: TGTGCCAGCAGCGTAGCTCTAGCGGGAGCCACCCCCCATACGCAGTATTTT. This chain connects TRBV9 to TRBJ2-3; 10 nucleotides agree with TRBD2. After removal of 0 bases from V and 7 bases from J, the junction contained 11 bases not matched to a gene. The V gene's germline CDR1 is SGDLS and CDR2 YYNGEE. The CDR3 is 17 amino acids.